What follows are 13 T cell receptor beta chains derived from one specimen sequenced in a study of shared clonotypes between healthy human individuals. The repertoire was sequenced with immunoSEQ multiplex PCR; TCRdb's copy has only in-frame clones and lacks some. This sample has approximately 1,000,000 clones, with approximately 80% found just once. Input material: memory CD4+ T cells from PBMCs. The subset was: CD45RA-negative fraction. The receptor set was obtained from a man aged 18 to 30 in good health. Some clones in this sample may be carry-over from other donors' samples.

The chain uses TRBV6-1 and TRBJ2-7; D perhaps matches TRBD2 (5 bases). The CDR3 runs to 14 residues. V was clipped by 6 bases and J by 2 bases, with 14 bases between them. Germline values: CDR1 MNHNS, CDR2 SASEGT. The CDR3 coding sequence is TGTGCCAGCAGAGGTGGACTGGGTACCTACGAGCAGTACTTC. Protein sequence: CASRGGLGTYEQYF.

The V and J genes are TRBV6-6 and TRBJ2-6; no definite D call. Germline CDR1 MNHNY, CDR2 SVGAGI (reference sequence). With 8 bases removed from V and 0 bases from J, the gap between germline ends came to 8 bases. The CDR3 covers 14 residues. CDR3 sequence (DNA): TGTGCCAGCTTATTAGGCTCTGGGGCCAACGTCCTGACTTTC. This sequence encodes CASLLGSGANVLTF.

This chain joins TRBV19 and TRBJ1-2; tentative D call: TRBD1 (6 bases). CDR1 and CDR2 (germline): LNHDA, SQIVND (reference sequence). The CDR3 is made up of 15 amino acids. The ends were cut back, 5 bases at V and 3 bases at J, with 16 bases in the middle. The CDR3 loop is CASSPERGPDYGYTF. The CDR3 nucleotides are TGTGCCAGTAGTCCCGAACGGGGGCCCGACTATGGCTACACCTTC.

This clone has a single count. The chain couples TRBV18 to TRBJ1-2; 8 bases fit TRBD1. V lost 1 base, J lost 6 bases, and 10 bases stayed unmatched. In germline, CDR1 is KGHSH, CDR2 LQKENI. The length of the CDR3 is 16 residues. DNA for the CDR3: TGTGCCAGCTCACCACGGTCTGGGACAGGTATCGATGGCTACACCTTC. It translates to CASSPRSGTGIDGYTF. The full variable domain, completed using reference TRBV18 and TRBJ1-2, is NAGVMQNPRHLVRRRGQEARLRCSPMKGHSHVYWYRQLPEEGLKFMVYLQKENIIDESGMPKERFSAEFPKEGPSILRIQQVVRGDSAAYFCASSPRSGTGIDGYTFGSGTRLTVV.

The DNA of the CDR3 is TGTGCCAGCAGTGAATTCAGCAGTTTCGATAGCAATCAGCCCCAGCATTTT. Its protein is CASSEFSSFDSNQPQHF. The rearrangement links TRBV6-1 to TRBJ1-5, with D unresolved. The CDR3 is made up of 17 amino acids. Germline CDR1 is MNHNS and CDR2 is SASEGT. V dropped 2 bases and J dropped 0 bases, with 14 bases sitting between them.

This chain links TRBV21-1 with TRBJ2-2. TRBV21-1 is a pseudogene locus. This CDR3 is 15 amino acids long. CDR3 amino acids: CASSNYRFSVGELFF. The DNA of the CDR3 is TGTGCCAGCAGCAATTATAGGTTCTCGGTCGGGGAGCTGTTTTTT.

The V gene is TRBV29-1, the J gene TRBJ2-7; 7 bases map to TRBD1. The CDR3 spans 12 residues. Trimming removed 5 bases from V and 1 base from J; junction bases left unmatched: 2. The germline V gene encodes CDR1 SQVTM and CDR2 ANQGSEA. The CDR3 DNA is TGCAGCGTTCGGGACAGTTCCTACGAGCAGTACTTC. It encodes CSVRDSSYEQYF.

The chain has TRBV5-4 and TRBJ1-2; weak D call: TRBD1 (6 bases). V dropped 4 bases and J dropped 7 bases, with 23 bases sitting between them. The germline CDR1 and CDR2 sequences are SGHNT and YYREEE (reference sequence). The CDR3 loop spans 16 amino acids. The CDR3 DNA is TGTGCCAGCAGCCAGGGAGGGTCGGCAGGGGACTCTGGCTACACCTTC. Translated: CASSQGGSAGDSGYTF.

This clone was seen a handful of times. The chain has TRBV28 and TRBJ2-5; TRBD2 matches at 14 bases. J was trimmed by 5 bases and V by 5 bases; bases with no gene match: 4. The CDR3 is 15 amino acids. Per the germline V gene, CDR1 is MDHEN and CDR2 is SYDVKM. The CDR3 coding sequence is TGTGCCAGCAGTCGAAGACTAGCGGGAGGGGAGACCCAGTACTTC. It yields the protein CASSRRLAGGETQYF.

This chain uses TRBV12-5 with TRBJ2-1; 10 bases are a match to TRBD2. Germline V gene data show CDR1 as LGHNT and CDR2 as FRNRAP. This CDR3 is 16 amino acids long. J gave up 8 bases and V 4 bases, and 11 bases lay outside the gene matches. DNA for the CDR3: TGTGCTAGTGGTTCCGGGTTAGCGGGAGGTGTAGATGAGCAGTTCTTC. Translating gives CASGSGLAGGVDEQFF.

The chain joins TRBV5-8 to TRBJ2-5; the D is unclear. The ends were cut back, 3 bases at V and 10 bases at J, with 19 bases in the middle. Germline V gives CDR1 SGHTS, CDR2 YDEGEE. The CDR3 runs to 14 residues. The CDR3 sequence: CASSSLGYVVSQYF. CDR3 in DNA: TGTGCCAGCAGCTCCTTGGGTTACGTGGTGAGCCAGTACTTC.

The chain carries TRBV9 and TRBJ2-5; D might be TRBD2 (5 bases). Trimming pared 0 bases from V and 2 bases from J, leaving 14 bases between. Germline V gene sequence: CDR1 SGDLS, CDR2 YYNGEE. This CDR3 has 16 residues. In DNA form, the CDR3 reads TGTGCCAGCAGCGTAGGAGGGCTAGCTAGGCAAGAGACCCAGTACTTC. It codes for CASSVGGLARQETQYF.

The chain couples TRBV6-1 to TRBJ2-7, with 10 positions matching TRBD1. J lost 5 bases, V lost 4 bases, and 8 bases had no gene match. Germline V lookup: CDR1 MNHNS, CDR2 SASEGT. The CDR3 contains 15 residues. CDR3 nucleotides: TGTGCCAGCAGTGCGTCGGGACAGGGGAGGCACGAGCAGTACTTC. Translation: CASSASGQGRHEQYF.